The entry below describes one TCR beta chain. Its antigen is undetermined. The data stem from a study of vaccination effects on CD4 cells after COVID-19. Study information: For each well, over 1.5 million PBMC were cultured with about 9.4 IU/ml IL-2 and around 9.1 ug/ml peptides. Findings and caveats of the study: There were few convalescent patients in the study and no early post-infection timepoints. The study found that only 1 of 255 vaccine-induced clones from healthy vaccinees cross-reacted with common cold coronaviruses.

V lost 5 bases and J lost 1; bases outside the gene matches: 11. CDR1 is LNHDA, CDR2 SQIVND, per germline (reference sequence). This CDR3 spans 17 amino acids. Sequencing used immunoSEQ multiplex PCR; TCRdb keeps in-frame clones, though not all of them. This sample has 30,000 to 40,000 clones; 82% occur once, and the top ten carry less than 3.5%. On roughly day 10 of culture, CD4+ T cells were separated out. Vaccinated recipients, who were negative for nucleocapsid antibodies, had no history of SARS-CoV-2 infection. J is TRBJ2-4 and V is TRBV19, with TRBD2 matching 7 bases. The TCR was taken from a human donor who received a COVID-19 vaccine. The sequencing here drew on CD4+ T cells from PBMCs cultured without peptide, taken before COVID-19 vaccination. The CDR3 loop is CASSPNRARGAKNIQYF. CDR3 coding DNA: TGTGCCAGTAGTCCCAATAGGGCGCGGGGGGCCAAAAACATTCAGTACTTC.